This TCR beta chain was sequenced for a study of cytomegalovirus exposure and HLA in healthy donors. Clones were sequenced by immunoSEQ multiplex PCR, and TCRdb holds only the in-frame ones, with some missing. The sample lists about 130,000 clones; 75% to 90% were seen once. The CDR3 has 14 residues. Losses at the gene ends were 6 bases for V and 10 bases for J; bases not matched to a gene: 6. Germline V gene data show CDR1 as MDHEN and CDR2 as SYDVKM. The receptor was derived from a young woman in good health and CMV-seropositive. This chain joins TRBV28 and TRBJ1-6; TRBD1 aligns across 10 bases. Material for sequencing was PBMCs. The CDR3 region is CASSGDRGDSPLHF. CDR3 in DNA: TGTGCCAGCAGCGGGGACAGGGGAGACTCACCCCTCCACTTT. The entire variable domain, with the rest obtained from reference TRBV28 and TRBJ1-6, is as follows: DVKVTQSSRYLVKRTGEKVFLECVQDMDHENMFWYRQDPGLGLRLIYFSYDVKMKEKGDIPEGYSVSREKKERFSLILESASTNQTSMYLCASSGDRGDSPLHFGNGTRLTVT.